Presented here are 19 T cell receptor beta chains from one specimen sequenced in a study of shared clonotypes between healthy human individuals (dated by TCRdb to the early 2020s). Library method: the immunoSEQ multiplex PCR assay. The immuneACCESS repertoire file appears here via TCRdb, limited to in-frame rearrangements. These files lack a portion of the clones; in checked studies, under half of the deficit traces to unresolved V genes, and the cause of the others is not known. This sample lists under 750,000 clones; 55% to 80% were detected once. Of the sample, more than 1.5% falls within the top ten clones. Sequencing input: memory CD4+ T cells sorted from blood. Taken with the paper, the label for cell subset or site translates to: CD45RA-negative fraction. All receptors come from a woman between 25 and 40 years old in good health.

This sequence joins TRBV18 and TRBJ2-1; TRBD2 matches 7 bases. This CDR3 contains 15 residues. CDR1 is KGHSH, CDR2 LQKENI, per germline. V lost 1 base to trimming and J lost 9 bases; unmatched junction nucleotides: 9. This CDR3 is CASSPLSLAVGEQFF. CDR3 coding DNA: TGTGCCAGCTCACCACTAAGTCTAGCGGTGGGTGAGCAGTTCTTC. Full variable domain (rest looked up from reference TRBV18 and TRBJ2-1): NAGVMQNPRHLVRRRGQEARLRCSPMKGHSHVYWYRQLPEEGLKFMVYLQKENIIDESGMPKERFSAEFPKEGPSILRIQQVVRGDSAAYFCASSPLSLAVGEQFFGPGTRLTVL.

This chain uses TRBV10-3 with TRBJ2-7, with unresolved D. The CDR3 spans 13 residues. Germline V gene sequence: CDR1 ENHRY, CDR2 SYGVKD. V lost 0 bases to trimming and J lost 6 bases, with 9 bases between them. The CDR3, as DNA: TGTGCCATCAGTGAGTCGATAATTTCCGAGCAGTACTTC. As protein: CAISESIISEQYF.

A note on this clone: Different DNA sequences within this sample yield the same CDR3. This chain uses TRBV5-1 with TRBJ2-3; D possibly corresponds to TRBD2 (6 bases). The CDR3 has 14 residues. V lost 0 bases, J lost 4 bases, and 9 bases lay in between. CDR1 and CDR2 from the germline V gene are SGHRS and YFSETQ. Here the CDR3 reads CASSLAWGADTQYF. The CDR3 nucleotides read TGCGCCAGCAGCTTGGCCTGGGGGGCAGATACGCAGTATTTT. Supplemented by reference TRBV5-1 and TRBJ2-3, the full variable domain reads KAGVTQTPRYLIKTRGQQVTLSCSPISGHRSVSWYQQTPGQGLQFLFEYFSETQRNKGNFPGRFSGRQFSNSRSEMNVSTLELGDSALYLCASSLAWGADTQYFGPGTRLTVL.

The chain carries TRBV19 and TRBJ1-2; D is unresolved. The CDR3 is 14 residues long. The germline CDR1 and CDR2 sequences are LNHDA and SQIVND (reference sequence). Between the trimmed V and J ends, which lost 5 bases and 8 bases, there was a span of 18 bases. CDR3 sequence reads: CASSGLTEVRGYTF. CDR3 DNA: TGTGCCAGTAGTGGACTAACAGAGGTGAGAGGCTACACCTTC.

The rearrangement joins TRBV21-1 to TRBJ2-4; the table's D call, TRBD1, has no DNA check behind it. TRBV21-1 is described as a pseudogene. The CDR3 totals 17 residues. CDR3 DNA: TGTGCCAGCAGCAAAGGGACGGGACAGCTAGCCAAAAACATTCAGTACTTC. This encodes CASSKGTGQLAKNIQYF.

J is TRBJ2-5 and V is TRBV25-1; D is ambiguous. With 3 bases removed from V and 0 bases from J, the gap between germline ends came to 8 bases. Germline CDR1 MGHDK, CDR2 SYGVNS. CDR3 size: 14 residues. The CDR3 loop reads CASSERTYQETQYF. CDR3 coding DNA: TGTGCCAGCAGTGAGAGAACCTACCAAGAGACCCAGTACTTC.

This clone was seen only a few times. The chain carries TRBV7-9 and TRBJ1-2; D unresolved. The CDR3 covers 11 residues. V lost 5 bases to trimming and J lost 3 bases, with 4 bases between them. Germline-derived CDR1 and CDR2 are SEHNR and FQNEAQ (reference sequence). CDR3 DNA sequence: TGTGCCAGCAGCCGCGACTATGGCTACACCTTC. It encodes CASSRDYGYTF.

The CDR3 loop reads CASSEGLAGVWSDTQYF. The CDR3 region has the DNA TGTGCCAGCAGTGAAGGTCTAGCGGGAGTCTGGTCAGATACGCAGTATTTT. V usage is TRBV2 and J usage is TRBJ2-3; 10 bases align to TRBD2. Germline lookup yields CDR1 SNHLY and CDR2 FYNNEI. The CDR3 consists of 17 residues. With 1 base clipped from V and 4 bases from J, the junction kept 8 bases outside the gene matches. The full variable domain, in which reference TRBV2 and TRBJ2-3 provide the parts outside the CDR3, is EPEVTQTPSHQVTQMGQEVILRCVPISNHLYFYWYRQILGQKVEFLVSFYNNEISEKSEIFDDQFSVERPDGSNFTLKIRSTKLEDSAMYFCASSEGLAGVWSDTQYFGPGTRLTVL.

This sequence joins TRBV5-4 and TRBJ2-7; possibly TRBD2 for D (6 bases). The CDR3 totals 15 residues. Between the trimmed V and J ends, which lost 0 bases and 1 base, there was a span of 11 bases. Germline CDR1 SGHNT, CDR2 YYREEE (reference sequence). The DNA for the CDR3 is TGTGCCAGCAGCTTGGCGGGAGTGGGATCCTACGAGCAGTACTTC. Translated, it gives CASSLAGVGSYEQYF.

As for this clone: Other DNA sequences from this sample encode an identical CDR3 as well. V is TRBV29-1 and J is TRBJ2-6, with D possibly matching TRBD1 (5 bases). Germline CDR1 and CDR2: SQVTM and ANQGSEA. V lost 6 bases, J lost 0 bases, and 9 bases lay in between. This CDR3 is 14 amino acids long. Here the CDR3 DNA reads TGCAGCGTAAAAAGGGGCTCTGGGGCCAACGTCCTGACTTTC. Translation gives CSVKRGSGANVLTF.

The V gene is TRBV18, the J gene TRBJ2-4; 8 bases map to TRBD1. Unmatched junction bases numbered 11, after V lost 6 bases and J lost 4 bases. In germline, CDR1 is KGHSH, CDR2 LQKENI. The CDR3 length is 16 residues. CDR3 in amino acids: CASSPPPGTGKNIQYF. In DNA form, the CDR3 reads TGTGCCAGCTCCCCCCCGCCCGGGACAGGTAAAAACATTCAGTACTTC.

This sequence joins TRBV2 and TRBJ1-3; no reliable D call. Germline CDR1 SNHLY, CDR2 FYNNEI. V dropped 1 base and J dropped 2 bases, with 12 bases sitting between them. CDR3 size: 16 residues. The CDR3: CASSEVRGRAGNTIYF. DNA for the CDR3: TGTGCCAGCAGTGAAGTGCGGGGAAGGGCTGGAAACACCATATATTTT.

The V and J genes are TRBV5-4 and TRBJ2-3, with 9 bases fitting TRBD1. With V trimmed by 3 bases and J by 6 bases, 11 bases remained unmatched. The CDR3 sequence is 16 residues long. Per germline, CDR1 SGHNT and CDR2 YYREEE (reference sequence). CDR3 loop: CASSSQYGQGFDTQYF. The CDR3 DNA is TGTGCCAGCAGCTCCCAGTACGGACAGGGGTTCGATACGCAGTATTTT.

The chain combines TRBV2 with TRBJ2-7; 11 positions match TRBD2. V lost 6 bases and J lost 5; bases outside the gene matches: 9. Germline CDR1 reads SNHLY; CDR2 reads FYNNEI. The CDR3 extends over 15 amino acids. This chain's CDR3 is CASSARLAGIHEQYF. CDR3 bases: TGTGCCAGCAGCGCCCGACTAGCGGGAATCCACGAGCAGTACTTC.

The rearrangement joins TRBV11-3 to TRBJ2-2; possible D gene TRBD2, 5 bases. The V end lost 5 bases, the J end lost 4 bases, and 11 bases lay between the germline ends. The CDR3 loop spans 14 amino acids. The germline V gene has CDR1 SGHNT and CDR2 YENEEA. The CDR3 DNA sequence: TGTGCCAGCAGCCTTCATGGGAGCACCGGGGAGCTGTTTTTT. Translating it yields CASSLHGSTGELFF.

Here the CDR3 reads CASSGWGPAGKDTGELFF. CDR3 sequence (DNA): TGTGCCAGCAGCGGGTGGGGGCCCGCGGGAAAAGACACCGGGGAGCTGTTTTTT. The V and J genes are TRBV5-4 and TRBJ2-2; D may correspond to TRBD1 or TRBD2 (6 bases each). The CDR3 has 18 amino acids. V dropped 4 bases and J dropped 3 bases, with 22 bases sitting between them. Germline CDR1 reads SGHNT; CDR2 reads YYREEE (reference sequence).

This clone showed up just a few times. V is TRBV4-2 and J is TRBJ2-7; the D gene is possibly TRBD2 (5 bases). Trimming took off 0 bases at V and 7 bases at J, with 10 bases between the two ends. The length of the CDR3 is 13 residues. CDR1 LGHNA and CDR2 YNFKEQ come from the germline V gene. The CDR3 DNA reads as TGTGCCAGCAGCCAAGATCAGACGGGGGAGCAGTACTTC. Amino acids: CASSQDQTGEQYF.

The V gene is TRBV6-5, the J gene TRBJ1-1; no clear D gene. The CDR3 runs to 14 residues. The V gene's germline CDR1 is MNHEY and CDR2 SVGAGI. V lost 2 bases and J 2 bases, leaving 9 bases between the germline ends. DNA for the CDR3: TGTGCCAGCAGTTACGGAGGGATCAACACTGAAGCTTTCTTT. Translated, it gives CASSYGGINTEAFF.

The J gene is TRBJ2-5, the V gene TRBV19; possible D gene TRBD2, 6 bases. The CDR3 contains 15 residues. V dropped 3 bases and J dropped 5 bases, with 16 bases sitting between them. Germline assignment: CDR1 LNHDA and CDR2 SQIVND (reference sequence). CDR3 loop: CASSIGGDRTETQYF. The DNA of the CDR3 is TGTGCCAGTAGTATCGGCGGGGATCGGACGGAGACCCAGTACTTC.